Listed below are T cell receptor beta chains from one sample, sequenced in a study of T cell clusters in autoimmune cytopenias. TCRdb re-called the multiplex PCR reads and gives one entry per CDR3 protein, without DNA. In total, the table holds fewer than 8,500 distinct CDR3 sequences. Sequenced sample: peripheral blood. All receptors derive from a human donor with an autoimmune cytopenia or autoimmune hepatitis (not recorded which). Each CDR3 is given with its conserved first and last residue. Clone size is not always given. Where it is, it says once, few, many or a class for expanded clones.

V gene: TRBV20-1
J gene: TRBJ2-5
clone size: NA
CDR3 protein: CSASPAQGAWETQYF

V gene: TRBV27
J gene: TRBJ2-1
clone size: medium-sized
CDR3 protein: CASSLLQGSSYNEQFF

V gene: TRBV6-5
J gene: TRBJ2-3
clone size: NA
CDR3 protein: CASKVRGGTTRGDTQYF

V gene: TRBV7-9
J gene: TRBJ1-1
clone size: NA
CDR3 protein: CASILQGMNTEAFF

V gene: TRBV20-1
J gene: TRBJ1-4
clone size: NA
CDR3 protein: CSARYMTGREKLFF

V gene: TRBV14
J gene: TRBJ1-1
clone size: NA
CDR3 protein: CASSKDLGINTEAFF

V gene: TRBV12-3/TRBV12-4
J gene: TRBJ2-7
clone size: NA
CDR3 protein: CASSLLGRTYEQYF

V gene: TRBV27
J gene: TRBJ2-5
clone size: NA
CDR3 protein: CASSSPTSGEETQYF

V gene: TRBV20-1
J gene: TRBJ2-7
clone size: NA
CDR3 protein: CSARRLRDRGFGASYEQYF

V gene: TRBV6-1
J gene: TRBJ1-4
clone size: NA
CDR3 protein: CASSLRQAFEKLFF

V gene: TRBV20-1
J gene: TRBJ1-2
clone size: medium-sized
CDR3 protein: CSARDVARTYGYTF

V gene: TRBV18
J gene: TRBJ2-7
clone size: medium-sized
CDR3 protein: CASSPSGTNYEQYF